These 28 T cell receptor beta chains originate from one sample sequenced in a study of beta chain features in type 1 diabetes. As every portion of the isolated RNA was reverse transcribed, the sequencing read expressed TCRB transcripts. Measured with immunoSEQ multiplex PCR; TCRdb has only the in-frame clones, and not every one. This table holds roughly 340,000 clones, around an eighth found once. Points from the study as a whole: Type 1 diabetes patients had moderately but significantly shorter TCRB CDR3s in all four CD4+ subsets.

These receptors are not linked to any known antigen. Specimen: naive CD4+ T cells from blood. All receptors come from a woman between 18 and 29 years old with type 1 diabetes.

The chain employs TRBV5-4 and TRBJ2-1; 7 bases are a match to TRBD1. V dropped 4 bases and J dropped 3; count of bases not matched to a gene: 4. There are 14 residues in the CDR3. Germline values: CDR1 SGHNT, CDR2 YYREEE (reference sequence). The chain's CDR3 is CASSPTGHYNEQFF. The CDR3 coding sequence is TGTGCCAGCAGCCCGACAGGGCACTACAATGAGCAGTTCTTC.

The gene calls are TRBV4-2 and TRBJ2-1, with 7 bases aligning to TRBD2. Germline loops: CDR1 LGHNA, CDR2 YNFKEQ. V lost 0 bases to trimming and J lost 9 bases; unmatched junction nucleotides: 8. The CDR3 extends over 15 amino acids. This chain's CDR3 is CASSQDEGGWGEQFF. CDR3 DNA: TGTGCCAGCAGCCAAGACGAGGGAGGGTGGGGTGAGCAGTTCTTC.

The V gene is TRBV28, the J gene TRBJ1-1, with unresolved D. The V end was cut by 5 bases, the J end by 4 bases, with 8 bases between. This CDR3 spans 12 amino acids. Germline values: CDR1 MDHEN, CDR2 SYDVKM. CDR3 protein: CASSKGGTEAFF. The DNA for the CDR3 is TGTGCCAGCAGTAAGGGAGGCACTGAAGCTTTCTTT.

This clone showed up just a few times. The chain joins TRBV9 to TRBJ2-5; a possible D gene is TRBD2 (6 bases). The V end lost 2 bases, the J end lost 5 bases, and 19 bases lay between the germline ends. The CDR3 length is 16 residues. Per the germline V gene, CDR1 is SGDLS and CDR2 is YYNGEE. The CDR3 here is CASSVGGGAAGETQYF. In DNA, the CDR3 is TGTGCCAGCAGCGTGGGAGGAGGGGCTGCCGGGGAGACCCAGTACTTC.

This chain links TRBV9 with TRBJ2-7, with D maybe TRBD1 (7 bases). The CDR3 is made up of 15 amino acids. V lost 4 bases to trimming and J lost 0 bases, with 14 bases between them. CDR1 and CDR2 from the germline V gene are SGDLS and YYNGEE. The chain's CDR3 is CASSSQGDSSYEQYF. In DNA, the CDR3 is TGTGCCAGCAGCTCGCAGGGGGACTCCTCCTACGAGCAGTACTTC.

The rearrangement uses TRBV27 and TRBJ1-2, with 7 bases fitting TRBD1. Per the germline V gene, CDR1 is MNHEY and CDR2 is SMNVEV (reference sequence). Trimming at V came to 5 bases and at J to 7 bases, leaving 13 bases not matched to a gene. CDR3 length: 15 residues. The CDR3 nucleotides read TGTGCCAGCAGTCTCCTAGGAGACAGGGTTCGTGGCTACACCTTC. Its protein is CASSLLGDRVRGYTF.

V usage is TRBV9 and J usage is TRBJ2-1; 7 nucleotides align to TRBD2. J lost 7 bases, V lost 1 base, and 8 bases had no gene match. CDR1 is SGDLS and CDR2 is YYNGEE in the germline V gene. The CDR3 is 15 amino acids. CDR3 DNA sequence: TGTGCCAGCAGCGTATTGGCGGGAGCAGGGAATGAGCAGTTCTTC. The encoded protein is CASSVLAGAGNEQFF.

The chain recombines TRBV29-1 with TRBJ2-1; a possible D gene is TRBD2 (5 bases). From germline, CDR1 is SQVTM and CDR2 ANQGSEA. The CDR3 runs 17 residues. The V and J ends lost 3 bases and 2 bases respectively, with 20 bases between them. The CDR3 DNA is TGCAGCGTTGACCGTCGGGGAACAATTCCTACCTACAATGAGCAGTTCTTC. It codes for CSVDRRGTIPTYNEQFF.

In this sample, this clone turned up a few times. The rearrangement links TRBV15 to TRBJ1-3; TRBD1 might be the D (6 bases). The CDR3 has 16 residues. Trimming removed 0 bases from V and 3 bases from J, with 12 bases in between. CDR1 is LNHNV, CDR2 YYDKDF, per germline (reference sequence). CDR3 loop: CATSRDRTALGNTIYF. The DNA of the CDR3 is TGTGCCACCAGCAGAGACCGGACAGCTCTTGGAAACACCATATATTTT.

J is TRBJ1-5 and V is TRBV7-9; D not certain. CDR1 and CDR2 from the germline V gene are SEHNR and FQNEAQ (reference sequence). Deletions cut 3 bases from V and 0 bases from J, with 6 bases between. The CDR3 loop spans 14 amino acids. The CDR3 DNA sequence: TGTGCCAGCAGCTTCCACAGTAGCAATCAGCCCCAGCATTTT. It is translated as CASSFHSSNQPQHF.

The chain combines TRBV7-2 with TRBJ2-1; TRBD1 is a possible D gene (6 bases). Germline V gene sequence: CDR1 SGHTA, CDR2 FQGNSA. The V and J ends lost 5 bases and 7 bases respectively, with 24 bases between them. The CDR3 is 17 residues long. In DNA, the CDR3 is TGTGCCAGCAGCGGACTTCGGGACACCAGCCCGGGGAATGAGCAGTTCTTC. Translation gives CASSGLRDTSPGNEQFF.

The chain joins TRBV29-1 to TRBJ2-3; 7 nucleotides align to TRBD2. Looked up from germline, CDR1 is SQVTM and CDR2 is ANQGSEA. This CDR3 region has 11 residues. Trimming removed 4 bases from V and 7 bases from J; junction bases left unmatched: 2. The CDR3: CSVVAGNTQYF. CDR3 bases: TGCAGCGTTGTAGCGGGCAATACGCAGTATTTT.

The rearrangement uses TRBV30 and TRBJ2-1, with no clear D. There are 12 residues in the CDR3. Trimming cost V 2 bases and J 8 bases, with 10 bases left between them. Germline V gives CDR1 GTSNPN, CDR2 SVGIG (reference sequence). Here the CDR3 reads CAWSPPRDEQFF. In DNA form, the CDR3 reads TGTGCCTGGAGTCCCCCCCGGGATGAGCAGTTCTTC.

Only one count was recorded for this clone. The chain carries TRBV7-3 and TRBJ2-1; tentatively, D is TRBD2 (6 bases). Per the germline V gene, CDR1 is SGHTA and CDR2 is FQGTGA. The length of the CDR3 is 16 residues. Trimming removed 5 bases from V and 1 base from J, with 15 bases in between. Here the CDR3 DNA reads TGTGCCAGCAGCCCAGCGGGCCGCTCTTCCTACAATGAGCAGTTCTTC. Translation: CASSPAGRSSYNEQFF.

This clone was seen only a few times. The genes are TRBV28 and TRBJ2-1; TRBD1 might be the D (6 bases). This CDR3 spans 12 amino acids. V was shortened by 1 base and J by 15 bases, with 13 bases between the two germline ends. From germline, CDR1 is MDHEN and CDR2 SYDVKM. The CDR3 DNA reads as TGTGCCAGCAGTTTATCAAGCCAGGGGCGGTTCTTC. Translated, it gives CASSLSSQGRFF.

The chain links TRBV30 to TRBJ1-3; D gene unclear. The CDR3 is 15 residues long. V was pared by 2 bases and J by 4 bases, with 15 bases between. CDR1 is GTSNPN, CDR2 SVGIG, per germline (reference sequence). The CDR3 DNA sequence: TGTGCCTGGAGTTCTCCCGGGTCCCGGGGAAACACCATATATTTT. It encodes CAWSSPGSRGNTIYF.

The chain carries TRBV20-1 and TRBJ1-2; no clear D gene. CDR1 is DFQATT, CDR2 SNEGSKA, per germline (reference sequence). CDR3 length: 11 amino acids. Trimming left V 5 bases short and J 7 bases short, with 11 bases between. The CDR3 here is CSAFRVAGYTF. DNA for the CDR3: TGCAGTGCTTTCCGGGTGGCTGGCTACACCTTC.

The chain is built from TRBV18 and TRBJ2-7, with TRBD1 matching over 10 bases. Germline CDR1 is KGHSH and CDR2 is LQKENI. The trim removed 6 bases at V and 1 base at J, leaving 3 bases unmatched. The CDR3 has 14 amino acids. CDR3 protein: CASSRQGASYEQYF. CDR3 DNA: TGTGCCAGCTCTCGACAGGGGGCTTCCTACGAGCAGTACTTC.

The chain has TRBV5-1 and TRBJ2-3, with unresolved D. V was cut by 0 bases and J by 5 bases, with 10 bases left in between. There are 14 residues in the CDR3. CDR1 and CDR2 from the germline V gene are SGHRS and YFSETQ. CDR3: CASSLGQTGDTQYF. The CDR3 nucleotides are TGCGCCAGCAGCTTGGGACAAACTGGAGATACGCAGTATTTT. Filled out from reference TRBV5-1 and TRBJ2-3, the complete variable domain reads KAGVTQTPRYLIKTRGQQVTLSCSPISGHRSVSWYQQTPGQGLQFLFEYFSETQRNKGNFPGRFSGRQFSNSRSEMNVSTLELGDSALYLCASSLGQTGDTQYFGPGTRLTVL.

This clone has just a few counts. The chain employs TRBV12-5 and TRBJ2-5; D perhaps matches TRBD2 (5 bases). V gave up 9 bases and J gave up 2 bases, with 7 bases separating them. CDR1 and CDR2 from the germline V gene are LGHNT and FRNRAP. The CDR3 length is 11 residues. CDR3 residues: CASLAQETQYF. CDR3 nucleotides: TGTGCTAGCTTAGCGCAAGAGACCCAGTACTTC.

There are a few counts of this clone. V usage is TRBV4-3 and J usage is TRBJ1-2; 7 bases fit TRBD1. Losses at the gene ends were 0 bases for V and 2 bases for J; bases not matched to a gene: 6. CDR3 size: 16 residues. From germline, CDR1 is LGHNA and CDR2 YSLEER. CDR3 nucleotides: TGCGCCAGCAGCCAAGATGGGGGACAGATAAACTATGGCTACACCTTC. This sequence encodes CASSQDGGQINYGYTF.

The V and J genes are TRBV28 and TRBJ2-5; 8 nucleotides line up with TRBD1. V was pared by 6 bases and J by 5 bases, with 17 bases of the junction left unmatched. The CDR3 is 17 amino acids. Germline CDR1 MDHEN, CDR2 SYDVKM. The CDR3 here is CASSRPRGRGPTETQYF. DNA of the CDR3: TGTGCCAGCAGCCGTCCCCGGGGCAGGGGGCCGACGGAGACCCAGTACTTC.

This clone was seen a handful of times. The V call is TRBV27, the J call TRBJ2-1; 7 nucleotides match TRBD2. Germline V gene data show CDR1 as MNHEY and CDR2 as SMNVEV (reference sequence). V shed 7 bases, J shed 6 bases, and the junction held 6 bases outside the gene matches. The CDR3 loop spans 13 amino acids. CDR3 coding DNA: TGTGCCAGCACTACTAGCGCATCCAATGAGCAGTTCTTC. This gives the protein CASTTSASNEQFF.

This clone was seen more than once but under ten times. The chain couples TRBV19 to TRBJ2-2; D may be TRBD1 (7 bases). Germline V gene lookup returns CDR1 LNHDA and CDR2 SQIVND (reference sequence). The V end was cut by 4 bases, the J end by 3 bases, with 12 bases between. This CDR3 has 15 amino acids. CDR3 residues: CASSTDRDYTGELFF. The CDR3 nucleotides read TGTGCCAGTAGTACTGACAGGGACTACACCGGGGAGCTGTTTTTT.

This clone has more than one count but fewer than ten. The chain employs TRBV27 and TRBJ2-7, with TRBD2 identical over 7 bases. The CDR3 spans 14 residues. Germline values: CDR1 MNHEY, CDR2 SMNVEV (reference sequence). The V gene end was trimmed by 3 bases and the J gene end by 4 bases; junction bases not matched to a gene: 6. This chain's CDR3 is CASSLVRGVYEQYF. In DNA form, the CDR3 reads TGTGCCAGCAGTTTGGTCCGGGGGGTGTACGAGCAGTACTTC.

The gene calls are TRBV28 and TRBJ2-5, with 7 positions matching TRBD2. The CDR3 sequence is 15 residues long. From germline, CDR1 is MDHEN and CDR2 SYDVKM. V lost 4 bases to trimming and J lost 1 base; unmatched junction nucleotides: 6. The CDR3 sequence is CASSSGRGGQETQYF. Written as DNA, the CDR3 is TGTGCCAGCAGTTCCGGCCGCGGGGGCCAAGAGACCCAGTACTTC.

The V call is TRBV9, the J call TRBJ2-2; a possible D gene is TRBD2 (5 bases). The V gene's germline CDR1 is SGDLS and CDR2 YYNGEE. Trimming removed 3 bases from V and 3 bases from J, with 9 bases in between. This CDR3 contains 14 residues. The chain's CDR3 is CASSGERYTGELFF. CDR3 sequence (DNA): TGTGCCAGCAGCGGGGAGCGTTACACCGGGGAGCTGTTTTTT.

This clone came up a few times. The CDR3 is CASSLLGPADEQFF. In nucleotides, the CDR3 is TGTGCCAGTAGCTTACTAGGCCCAGCGGATGAGCAGTTCTTC. The rearrangement uses TRBV19 and TRBJ2-1; D is possibly TRBD2 (5 bases). Germline V gene data show CDR1 as LNHDA and CDR2 as SQIVND (reference sequence). The CDR3 has 14 amino acids. The germline V and J ends were trimmed by 6 bases and 8 bases, with 17 bases remaining between them.